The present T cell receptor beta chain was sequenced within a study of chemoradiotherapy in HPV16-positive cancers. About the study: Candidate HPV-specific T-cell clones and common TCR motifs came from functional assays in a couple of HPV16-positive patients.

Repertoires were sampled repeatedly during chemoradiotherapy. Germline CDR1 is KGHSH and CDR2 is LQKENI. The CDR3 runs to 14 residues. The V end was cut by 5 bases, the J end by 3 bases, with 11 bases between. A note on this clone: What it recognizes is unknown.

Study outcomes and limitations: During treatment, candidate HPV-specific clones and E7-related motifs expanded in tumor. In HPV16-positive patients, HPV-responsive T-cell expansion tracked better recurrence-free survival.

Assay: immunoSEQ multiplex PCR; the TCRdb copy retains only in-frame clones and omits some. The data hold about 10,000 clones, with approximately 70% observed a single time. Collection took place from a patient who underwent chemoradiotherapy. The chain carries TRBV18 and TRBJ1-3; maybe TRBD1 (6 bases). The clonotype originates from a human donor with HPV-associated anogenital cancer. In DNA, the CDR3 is TGTGCCAGCTCATCGACAGGAGGTGGAAACACCATATATTTT. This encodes CASSSTGGGNTIYF.